The rows below give T cell receptor beta chains drawn from one sample of a study of blood T cell repertoires in COVID-19. Libraries were prepared by immunoSEQ multiplex PCR; TCRdb keeps only in-frame clonotypes and omits some of them. The sample holds about 170,000 clones; around 81% are singletons and the top ten take about 2.6%. The material sequenced was peripheral blood. The receptors were gathered from a human donor with acute or convalescent COVID-19. The donor label of this sample is uncertain. The CDR3 runs from the conserved cysteine through the conserved F or W. The D gene is left open where the match is weak. Clone size is stated in some rows and not others, as once, few, many or a class when expanded.

V gene	D gene	J gene	clone size	CDR3 DNA	CDR3 protein
TRBV2	TRBD2	TRBJ2-5	once	TGTGCCAGCTTGACTAGCGGGGGCGGAGAGACCCAGTACTTC	CASLTSGGGETQYF
TRBV11-2	-	TRBJ1-3	-	TGTGCCAGCAGTACCCGCCGGGATTCGGGCTCTGGAAACACCATATATTTT	CASSTRRDSGSGNTIYF
TRBV2	-	TRBJ1-5	-	TGTGCCAGCCTCACCGCGGGGAATCAGCCCCAGCATTTT	CASLTAGNQPQHF
TRBV27	TRBD2	TRBJ2-5	-	TGTGCCAGCAGTTTAAGGCCTAGCGGGGGCGTGGGGGAGACCCAGTACTTC	CASSLRPSGGVGETQYF
TRBV5-1	-	TRBJ1-2	-	TGCGCCAGCAGCTTGATGAGGGATACAGGCTACACCTTC	CASSLMRDTGYTF
TRBV27	TRBD1	TRBJ2-6	once	TGTGCCAGCAGTTCCTGGACAGGCGGAGGGGCCAACGTCCTGACTTTC	CASSSWTGGGANVLTF
TRBV5-4	-	TRBJ2-5	-	TGTGCCAGCAGCTTGGTGGCAGAGACCCAGTACTTC	CASSLVAETQYF
TRBV27	TRBD2	TRBJ2-3	-	TGTGCCAGCAGTTTATTGGGGGAGGGAAAGCAGGGCGCAGATACGCAGTATTTT	CASSLLGEGKQGADTQYF
TRBV19	TRBD1	TRBJ1-1	-	TGTGCCAGTATGGGGGACAGGGGAAACACTGAAGCTTTCTTT	CASMGDRGNTEAFF
TRBV5-1	TRBD1	TRBJ1-1	few	TGCGCCAGCACCCGACAGGGAAACACTGAAGCTTTCTTT	CASTRQGNTEAFF
TRBV5-1	TRBD1	TRBJ1-1	-	TGCGCCAGCAGTTCCGGGACAGGGACTGGTGGCACTGAAGCTTTCTTT	CASSSGTGTGGTEAFF
TRBV29-1	-	TRBJ1-1	-	TGCAGCGTTGACAGGGGCACTGAAGCTTTCTTT	CSVDRGTEAFF
TRBV28	-	TRBJ2-7	few	TGTGCCAGCAGCGGACGGGGAAAGGTTTACGAGCAGTACTTC	CASSGRGKVYEQYF
TRBV29-1	TRBD1	TRBJ1-5	-	TGCAGCGCACTACAGGGGGAGGCTCAGCCCCAGCATTTT	CSALQGEAQPQHF
TRBV18	-	TRBJ2-7	-	TGTGCCAGCTCACCATCCGGGACAACAAGATCCTACGAGCAGTACTTC	CASSPSGTTRSYEQYF
TRBV6-1	-	TRBJ1-1	-	TGTGCCAGCAGTGAAGGGGGCTCGTCTTTCTTT	CASSEGGSSFF
TRBV27	TRBD1	TRBJ2-7	-	TGTGCCAGCAGTTTCGGGACAGGGGGATATTACGAGCAGTACTTC	CASSFGTGGYYEQYF
TRBV19	TRBD1	TRBJ1-6	-	TGTGCCAGTAGCCTAGGGGGCACCTATAATTCACCCCTCCACTTT	CASSLGGTYNSPLHF
TRBV28	-	TRBJ1-1	-	TGTGCCAGCATTAGGGGACAGAACACTGAAGCTTTCTTT	CASIRGQNTEAFF
TRBV19	TRBD1	TRBJ1-2	-	TGTGCCAGTAGTATCTTGACGACAGGGGACTATGGCTACACCTTC	CASSILTTGDYGYTF
TRBV2	TRBD1	TRBJ1-5	-	TGTGCCAGCCGACAGGGCGGGCAGCCCCAGCATTTT	CASRQGGQPQHF
TRBV30	-	TRBJ2-2	-	TGTGCCTCGCGACGGGGGACCGGGGAGCTGTTTTTT	CASRRGTGELFF
TRBV19	-	TRBJ1-5	-	TGTGCCAGTAGTATTTCCGTATCCAACTTATATCAGCCCCAGCATTTT	CASSISVSNLYQPQHF
TRBV2	-	TRBJ2-7	-	TGTGCCAGCAGCGCTGGGACAACCGAGCAGTACTTC	CASSAGTTEQYF
TRBV19	-	TRBJ1-5	-	TGTACCAGTAGTATAGTTCGGACATTACTCAATCAGCCCCAGCATTTT	CTSSIVRTLLNQPQHF
TRBV28	-	TRBJ2-1	-	TGTGCCAGCAGTGTGGGACAAGCGCGGAATGAGCAGTTCTTC	CASSVGQARNEQFF
TRBV30	TRBD1	TRBJ2-4	-	TGTGCCTGGAGGGCGGACAGGGATGAAAACATTCAGTACTTC	CAWRADRDENIQYF
TRBV14	TRBD2	TRBJ2-5	-	TGTGCCAGCAGCCCCCGTGGACTAGCGGGACAAGAGACCCAGTACTTC	CASSPRGLAGQETQYF